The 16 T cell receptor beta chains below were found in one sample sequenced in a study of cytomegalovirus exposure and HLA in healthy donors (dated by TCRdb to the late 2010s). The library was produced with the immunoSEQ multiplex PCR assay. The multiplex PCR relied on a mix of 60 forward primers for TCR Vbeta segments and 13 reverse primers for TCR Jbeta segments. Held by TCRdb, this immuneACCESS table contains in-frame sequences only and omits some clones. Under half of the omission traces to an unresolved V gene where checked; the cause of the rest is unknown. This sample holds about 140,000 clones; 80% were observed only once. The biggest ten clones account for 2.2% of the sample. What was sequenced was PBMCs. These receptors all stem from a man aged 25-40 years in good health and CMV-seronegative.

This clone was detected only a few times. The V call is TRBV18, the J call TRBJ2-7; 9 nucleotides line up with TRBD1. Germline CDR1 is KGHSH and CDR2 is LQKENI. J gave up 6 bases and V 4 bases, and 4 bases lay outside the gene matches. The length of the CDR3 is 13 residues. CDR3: CASSRDRASEQYF. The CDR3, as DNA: TGTGCCAGCTCACGGGACAGGGCGAGCGAGCAGTACTTC. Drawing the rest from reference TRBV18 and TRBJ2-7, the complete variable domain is NAGVMQNPRHLVRRRGQEARLRCSPMKGHSHVYWYRQLPEEGLKFMVYLQKENIIDESGMPKERFSAEFPKEGPSILRIQQVVRGDSAAYFCASSRDRASEQYFGPGTRLTVT.

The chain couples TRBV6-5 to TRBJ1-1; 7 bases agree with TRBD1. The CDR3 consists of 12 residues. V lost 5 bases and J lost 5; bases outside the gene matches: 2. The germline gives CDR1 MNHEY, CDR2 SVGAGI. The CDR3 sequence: CASSVRGTEAFF. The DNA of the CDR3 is TGTGCCAGCAGTGTCAGGGGGACTGAAGCTTTCTTT.

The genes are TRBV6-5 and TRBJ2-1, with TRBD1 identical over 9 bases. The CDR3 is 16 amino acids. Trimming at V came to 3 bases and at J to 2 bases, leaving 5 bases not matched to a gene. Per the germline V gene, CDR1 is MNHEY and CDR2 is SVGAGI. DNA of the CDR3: TGTGCCAGCAGTTATACCGGGACAGGGCCCTACAATGAGCAGTTCTTC. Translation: CASSYTGTGPYNEQFF.

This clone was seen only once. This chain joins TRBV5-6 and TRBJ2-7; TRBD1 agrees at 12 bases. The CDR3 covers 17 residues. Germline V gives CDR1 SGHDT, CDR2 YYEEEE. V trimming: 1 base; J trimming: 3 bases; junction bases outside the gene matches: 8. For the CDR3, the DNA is TGTGCCAGCAGCTTGACCGGGACAGGGGGCGCTTTCTACGAGCAGTACTTC. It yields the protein CASSLTGTGGAFYEQYF.

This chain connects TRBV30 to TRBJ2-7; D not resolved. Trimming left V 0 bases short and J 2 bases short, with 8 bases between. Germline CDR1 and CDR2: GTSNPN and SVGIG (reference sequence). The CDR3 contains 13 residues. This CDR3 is CAWSVYRPYEQYF. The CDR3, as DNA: TGTGCCTGGAGTGTGTACAGACCCTACGAGCAGTACTTC.

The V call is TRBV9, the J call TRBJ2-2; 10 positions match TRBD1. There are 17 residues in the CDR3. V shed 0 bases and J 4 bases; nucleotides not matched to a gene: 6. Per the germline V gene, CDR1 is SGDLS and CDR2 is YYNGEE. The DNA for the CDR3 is TGTGCCAGCAGCGTAGGAACGAGGGACAGGGGCACCGGGGAGCTGTTTTTT. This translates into CASSVGTRDRGTGELFF.

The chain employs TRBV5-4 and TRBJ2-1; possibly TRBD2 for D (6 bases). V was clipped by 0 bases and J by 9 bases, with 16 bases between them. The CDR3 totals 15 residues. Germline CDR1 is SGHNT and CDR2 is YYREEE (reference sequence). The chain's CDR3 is CASSLAGTPTAEQFF. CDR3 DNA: TGTGCCAGCAGCTTGGCCGGGACTCCGACCGCTGAGCAGTTCTTC.

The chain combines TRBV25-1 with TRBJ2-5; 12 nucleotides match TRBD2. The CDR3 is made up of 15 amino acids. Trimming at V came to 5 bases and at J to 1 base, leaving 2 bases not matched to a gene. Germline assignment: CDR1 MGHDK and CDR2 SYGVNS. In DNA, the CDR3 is TGTGCCAGCAGTAGGACTAGCGGGGCCCAAGAGACCCAGTACTTC. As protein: CASSRTSGAQETQYF.

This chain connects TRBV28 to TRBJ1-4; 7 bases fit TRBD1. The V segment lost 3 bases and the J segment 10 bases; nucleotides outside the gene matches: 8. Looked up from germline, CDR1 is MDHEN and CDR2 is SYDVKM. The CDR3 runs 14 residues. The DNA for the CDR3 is TGTGCCAGCAGTTTTTTAGCGAGACAGGGAAAACTGTTTTTT. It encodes CASSFLARQGKLFF.

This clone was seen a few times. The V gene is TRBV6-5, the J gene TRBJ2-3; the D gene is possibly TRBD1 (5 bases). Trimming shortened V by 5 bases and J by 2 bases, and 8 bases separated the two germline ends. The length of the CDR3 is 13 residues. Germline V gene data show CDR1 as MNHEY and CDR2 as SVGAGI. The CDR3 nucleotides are TGTGCCAGCAGTGGCAGGGTCACAGATACGCAGTATTTT. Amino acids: CASSGRVTDTQYF.

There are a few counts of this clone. The CDR3 nucleotides are TGCGCCAGCAGCCATGGGGGGACAGGGGGTAATGAAAAACTGTTTTTT. Its translation: CASSHGGTGGNEKLFF. The chain employs TRBV4-1 and TRBJ1-4, with 11 nucleotides matching TRBD1. V lost 3 bases to trimming and J lost 4 bases; unmatched junction nucleotides: 4. Germline V lookup: CDR1 MGHRA, CDR2 YSYEKL. CDR3 length: 16 amino acids.

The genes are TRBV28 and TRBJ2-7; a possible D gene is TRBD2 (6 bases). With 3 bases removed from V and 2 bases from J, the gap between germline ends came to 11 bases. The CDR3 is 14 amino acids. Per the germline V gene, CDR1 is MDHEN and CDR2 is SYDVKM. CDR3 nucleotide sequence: TGTGCCAGCAGTTTCGGAGGGAGCGCCTACGAGCAGTACTTC. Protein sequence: CASSFGGSAYEQYF.

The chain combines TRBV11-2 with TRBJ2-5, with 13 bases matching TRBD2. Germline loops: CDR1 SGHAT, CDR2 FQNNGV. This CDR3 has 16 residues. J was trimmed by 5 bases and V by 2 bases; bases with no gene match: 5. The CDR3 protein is CASSLTSGGAGETQYF. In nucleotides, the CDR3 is TGTGCCAGCAGCTTAACTAGCGGGGGGGCCGGGGAGACCCAGTACTTC.

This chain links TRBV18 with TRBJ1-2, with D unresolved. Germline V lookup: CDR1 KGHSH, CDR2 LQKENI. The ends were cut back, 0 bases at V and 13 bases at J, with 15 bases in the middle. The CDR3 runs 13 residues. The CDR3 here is CASSPPGWGGSTF. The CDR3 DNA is TGTGCCAGCTCACCACCTGGTTGGGGTGGGAGCACCTTC.

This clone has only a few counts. CDR3 coding DNA: TGTGCCAGCAGTGACCCCGTACAGAGAGGGATGAACACCGGGGAGCTGTTTTTT. Residues: CASSDPVQRGMNTGELFF. The V and J genes are TRBV6-1 and TRBJ2-2; tentative D call: TRBD2 (5 bases). The V and J ends lost 3 bases and 1 base respectively, with 18 bases between them. This CDR3 contains 18 residues. Germline CDR1 MNHNS, CDR2 SASEGT.

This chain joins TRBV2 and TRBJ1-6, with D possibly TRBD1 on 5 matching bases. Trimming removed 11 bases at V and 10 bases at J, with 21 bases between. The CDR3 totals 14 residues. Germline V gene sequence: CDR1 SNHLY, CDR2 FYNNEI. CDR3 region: CASRAEGSGSPLHF. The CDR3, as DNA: TGTGCCTCCAGGGCGGAGGGGTCAGGATCACCCCTCCACTTT.